This passage covers 9 T cell receptor beta chains from one sample sequenced in a study of blood T cell repertoires in COVID-19 (dated by TCRdb to 2019 to 2021). Library creation used the immunoSEQ multiplex PCR assay. TCRdb took this table from immuneACCESS and kept in-frame rearrangements with V and J called. Such tables lack part of the clones; where checked against another copy, unresolved V genes explain under half of the gap, and the rest is unexplained. Across this sample there are around 80,000 clones, with about 85% seen only once. Jointly, the top ten make up roughly 10% of the sample. Sequencing used peripheral blood. The receptor set was obtained from a human donor in a cohort sampled during active COVID-19.

CDR3 sequence (DNA): TGTGCCAGCAGCTTAGTTAGAGAAAAACTGTTTTTT. This gives the protein CASSLVREKLFF. The gene calls are TRBV7-9 and TRBJ1-4; no definite D call. V was cut by 1 base and J by 8 bases, with 5 bases left in between. CDR1 is SEHNR, CDR2 FQNEAQ, per germline (reference sequence). The CDR3 loop spans 12 amino acids.

The chain recombines TRBV7-2 with TRBJ2-1; D is unresolved. The CDR3 sequence is 16 residues long. The V end lost 4 bases, the J end lost 0 bases, and 13 bases lay between the germline ends. The germline V gene encodes CDR1 SGHTA and CDR2 FQGNSA. In DNA form, the CDR3 reads TGTGCCAGCAGCTCAACTCCCGCCGGCTCCTACAATGAGCAGTTCTTC. Protein product: CASSSTPAGSYNEQFF.

The chain recombines TRBV28 with TRBJ1-5; tentatively, D is TRBD1 (5 bases). CDR3 length: 13 amino acids. Germline-derived CDR1 and CDR2 are MDHEN and SYDVKM. The V end was cut by 1 base, the J end by 6 bases, with 7 bases between. The CDR3 coding sequence is TGTGCCAGCAGTTTATTGGGGGGTCAGCCCCAGCATTTT. Amino acid sequence: CASSLLGGQPQHF.

This chain joins TRBV10-3 and TRBJ2-2; TRBD2 matches 8 bases. After removal of 6 bases from V and 7 bases from J, the junction contained 7 bases not matched to a gene. The CDR3 sequence is 14 residues long. Per the germline V gene, CDR1 is ENHRY and CDR2 is SYGVKD. In DNA form, the CDR3 reads TGTGCCATCAGGGAAGCGGGGGCGGGCGGGGAGCTGTTTTTT. Protein product: CAIREAGAGGELFF.

This rearrangement joins TRBV6-5 to TRBJ1-1; possible D gene TRBD1, 5 bases. The germline V and J ends were trimmed by 6 bases and 1 base, with 15 bases remaining between them. The V gene's germline CDR1 is MNHEY and CDR2 SVGAGI. The CDR3 totals 15 residues. CDR3 protein: CASSYRGTSNTEAFF. CDR3 bases: TGTGCCAGCAGCTACCGGGGGACTTCGAACACTGAAGCTTTCTTT.

About this clone: Additional DNA sequences in this sample encode the identical CDR3. The chain uses TRBV5-1 and TRBJ1-1; D gene unclear. The CDR3 runs 13 residues. Looked up from germline, CDR1 is SGHRS and CDR2 is YFSETQ. Trimming took off 0 bases at V and 0 bases at J, with 3 bases between the two ends. In nucleotides, the CDR3 is TGCGCCAGCAGCTTGGGAGTGAACACTGAAGCTTTCTTT. Translated: CASSLGVNTEAFF.

CDR3: CASSLGAGGSTQYF. The CDR3, as DNA: TGTGCCAGCAGCTTAGGCGCGGGGGGTTCGACCCAGTACTTC. The chain couples TRBV7-8 to TRBJ2-5, with TRBD2 identical over 8 bases. From germline, CDR1 is SGHVS and CDR2 FQNEAQ. Trimming took 1 base from V and 7 from J; bases not matched to a gene: 5. There are 14 residues in the CDR3.

The chain links TRBV6-5 to TRBJ1-2; D is perhaps TRBD1 (6 bases). The CDR3 has 13 residues. Germline V gives CDR1 MNHEY, CDR2 SVGAGI. The germline V and J ends were trimmed by 6 bases and 11 bases, with 19 bases remaining between them. CDR3 in amino acids: CASRRQDEVTYTF. In DNA form, the CDR3 reads TGTGCCAGCAGACGACAGGACGAGGTGACTTACACCTTC.

The rearrangement uses TRBV30 and TRBJ1-5; the match to TRBD1 covers 8 bases. CDR3 length equals 14 residues. Trimming took 2 bases from V and 7 from J; bases not matched to a gene: 7. The germline CDR1 and CDR2 sequences are GTSNPN and SVGIG (reference sequence). The CDR3 sequence: CAWSRQGRAQPQHF. CDR3 sequence (DNA): TGTGCCTGGAGTAGACAGGGGAGGGCCCAGCCCCAGCATTTT.